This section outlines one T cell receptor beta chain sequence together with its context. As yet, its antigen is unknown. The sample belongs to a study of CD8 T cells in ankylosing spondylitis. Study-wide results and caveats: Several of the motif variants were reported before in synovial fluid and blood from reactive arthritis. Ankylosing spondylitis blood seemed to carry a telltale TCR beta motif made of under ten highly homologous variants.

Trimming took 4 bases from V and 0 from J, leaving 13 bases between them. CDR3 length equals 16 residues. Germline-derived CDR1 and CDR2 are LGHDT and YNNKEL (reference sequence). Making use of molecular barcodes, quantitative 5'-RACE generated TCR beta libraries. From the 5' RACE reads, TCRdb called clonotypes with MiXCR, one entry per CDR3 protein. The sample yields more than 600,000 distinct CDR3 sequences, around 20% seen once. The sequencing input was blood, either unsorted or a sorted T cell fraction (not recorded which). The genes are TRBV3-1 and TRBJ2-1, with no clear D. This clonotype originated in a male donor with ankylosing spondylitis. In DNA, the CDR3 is TGTGCCAGCAGCCCCGCCGACTCTAGCTCCTACAATGAGCAGTTCTTC. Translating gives CASSPADSSSYNEQFF.